Presented here are 31 T cell receptor beta chains from one specimen sequenced in a study of T cell responses to AZD1222 COVID-19 vaccine. Measured with immunoSEQ multiplex PCR; TCRdb has only the in-frame clones, and not every one. The table lists 99,000 or so clones, 70% to 90% of them singletons. Sequencing used peripheral blood, obtained on day 0 of AZD1222 vaccination. The source is an adult in good health.

The chain carries TRBV27 and TRBJ2-7; no reliable D call. Germline V gives CDR1 MNHEY, CDR2 SMNVEV (reference sequence). V was clipped by 2 bases and J by 2 bases, with 10 bases between them. This CDR3 is 14 amino acids long. The CDR3: CASSLGQVPYEQYF. CDR3 DNA: TGTGCCAGCAGTTTAGGGCAGGTCCCCTACGAGCAGTACTTC.

This CDR3 is CASSVDNVYRGGYTF. The CDR3 region has the DNA TGTGCCAGCAGCGTCGACAATGTTTACCGAGGTGGCTACACCTTC. J is TRBJ1-2 and V is TRBV9; no firm D call. Germline V gives CDR1 SGDLS, CDR2 YYNGEE. This CDR3 has 15 amino acids. V lost 2 bases and J 7 bases, leaving 18 bases between the germline ends.

The chain joins TRBV5-1 to TRBJ1-3; no firm D call. Trimming stripped 3 bases from V and 1 base from J, with 5 bases between. This CDR3 spans 13 amino acids. The germline V gene has CDR1 SGHRS and CDR2 YFSETQ. CDR3 nucleotides: TGCGCCAGCAGCTCGGAGTCTGGAAACACCATATATTTT. Translation gives CASSSESGNTIYF. Full variable domain (remainder filled in from reference TRBV5-1 and TRBJ1-3): KAGVTQTPRYLIKTRGQQVTLSCSPISGHRSVSWYQQTPGQGLQFLFEYFSETQRNKGNFPGRFSGRQFSNSRSEMNVSTLELGDSALYLCASSSESGNTIYFGEGSWLTVV.

V is TRBV29-1 and J is TRBJ1-1; tentative D call: TRBD1 (5 bases). V was shortened by 2 bases and J by 6 bases, with 16 bases between the two germline ends. CDR3 size: 14 residues. Germline values: CDR1 SQVTM, CDR2 ANQGSEA. CDR3 sequence: CSVETQGFTPEAFF. The CDR3 DNA is TGCAGCGTTGAAACGCAGGGTTTTACGCCTGAAGCTTTCTTT.

This clone was detected once. The chain combines TRBV5-1 with TRBJ2-1; no clear D gene. The CDR3 consists of 16 residues. V gave up 2 bases and J gave up 0 bases, with 12 bases separating them. CDR1 and CDR2 from the germline V gene are SGHRS and YFSETQ. The CDR3 sequence: CASSFNSRSSYNEQFF. The DNA of the CDR3 is TGCGCCAGCAGCTTCAATTCCAGGAGCTCCTACAATGAGCAGTTCTTC.

This chain links TRBV2 with TRBJ1-1; D uncertain. In germline, CDR1 is SNHLY, CDR2 FYNNEI. The CDR3 consists of 13 residues. With 5 bases removed from V and 5 bases from J, the gap between germline ends came to 12 bases. The CDR3 DNA reads TGTGCCAGCAGTCTCGGTACGGGTACTGAAGCTTTCTTT. It codes for CASSLGTGTEAFF.

About this clone: The sample carries other DNA sequences with the same CDR3. V usage is TRBV6-5 and J usage is TRBJ2-7; 9 positions match TRBD1. The CDR3 spans 14 residues. Losses at the gene ends were 6 bases for V and 1 base for J; bases not matched to a gene: 4. Germline V gene sequence: CDR1 MNHEY, CDR2 SVGAGI. CDR3 nucleotides: TGTGCCAGCAGCCCGGGACAGGGATCCTACGAGCAGTACTTC. It yields the protein CASSPGQGSYEQYF.

The chain links TRBV4-2 to TRBJ1-3; weak D call: TRBD1 (6 bases). Germline CDR1 LGHNA, CDR2 YNFKEQ. V lost 0 bases and J 0 bases, leaving 15 bases between the germline ends. The CDR3 has 18 residues. CDR3 sequence (DNA): TGTGCCAGCAGCCAAGAGGTTACCCTAGGGGGCTCTGGAAACACCATATATTTT. The encoded protein is CASSQEVTLGGSGNTIYF.

The genes are TRBV6-1 and TRBJ1-5; TRBD1 is a possible D gene (5 bases). The CDR3 loop spans 15 amino acids. Germline values: CDR1 MNHNS, CDR2 SASEGT. Trimming took off 1 base at V and 6 bases at J, with 13 bases between the two ends. The CDR3 DNA reads as TGTGCCAGCAGTGAAGAGAACCTCCAGGGTCAGCCCCAGCATTTT. It is translated as CASSEENLQGQPQHF.

The V call is TRBV12-3 or TRBV12-4, the J call TRBJ1-5; tentatively, D is TRBD1 (5 bases). Trimming removed 5 bases at V and 8 bases at J, with 7 bases between. CDR3 length equals 11 residues. CDR3 in DNA: TGTGCCAGCAGTGGGGGGGAGCCCCAGCATTTT. The encoded protein is CASSGGEPQHF.

A remark on this clone: A read error is likely, as this CDR3 ends without the conserved phenylalanine or tryptophan. The V and J genes are TRBV3-1 (or the pseudogene TRBV3-2) and TRBJ1-6; the D gene is possibly TRBD1 (5 bases). This CDR3 contains 18 residues. Germline values: CDR1 LGHDT, CDR2 YNNKEL (reference sequence). Trimming took off 4 bases at V and 0 bases at J, with 16 bases between the two ends. The CDR3 loop is CASSPRTRAGSYNSPLHL. In DNA, the CDR3 is TGTGCCAGCAGCCCCCGGACCAGGGCGGGCTCCTATAATTCACCCCTCCACCTT.

J is TRBJ2-7 and V is TRBV24-1, with D unresolved. Per the germline V gene, CDR1 is KGHDR and CDR2 is SFDVKD. This CDR3 region has 13 residues. The V gene lost 3 bases and the J gene lost 1 base, with 6 bases spanning the gap. The CDR3 reads CATSDGTSYEQYF. CDR3 nucleotide sequence: TGTGCCACCAGTGATGGAACATCCTACGAGCAGTACTTC.

This clone has only a few counts. V is TRBV7-9 and J is TRBJ2-7; 7 bases match TRBD1. With V trimmed by 6 bases and J by 0 bases, 2 bases remained unmatched. The CDR3 is made up of 13 amino acids. CDR1 and CDR2 (germline): SEHNR, FQNEAQ (reference sequence). The CDR3 protein is CASRRDSSYEQYF. For the CDR3, the DNA is TGTGCCAGCAGGAGGGACAGCTCCTACGAGCAGTACTTC.

This clone appeared a few times. The chain joins TRBV2 to TRBJ2-1; weak D call: TRBD1 (5 bases). Germline V lookup: CDR1 SNHLY, CDR2 FYNNEI. Deletions cut 4 bases from V and 8 bases from J, with 15 bases between. The CDR3 has 14 amino acids. The DNA for the CDR3 is TGTGCCAGCAGTGCGTGGCAGGGTATCGATGAGCAGTTCTTC. It translates to CASSAWQGIDEQFF.

This chain connects TRBV10-2 to TRBJ1-4; D is unresolved. The CDR3 sequence is 14 residues long. Trimming took off 7 bases at V and 0 bases at J, with 9 bases between the two ends. Germline V lookup: CDR1 WSHSY, CDR2 SAAADI. The CDR3 sequence: CASMGIATNEKLFF. The CDR3 coding sequence is TGCGCCAGCATGGGTATTGCAACTAATGAAAAACTGTTTTTT.

The chain joins TRBV5-8 to TRBJ2-7; D may be TRBD1 (5 bases). In germline, CDR1 is SGHTS, CDR2 YDEGEE. CDR3 length equals 14 residues. V shed 5 bases and J shed 3 bases, with 15 bases lying between them. CDR3 residues: CASSSQGRSYEQYF. For the CDR3, the DNA is TGTGCCAGCAGTTCTCAGGGTAGGAGCTACGAGCAGTACTTC.

CDR3 sequence reads: CASSPNFQRGGNTIYF. As DNA, the CDR3 is TGTGCCAGCTCCCCTAATTTCCAACGGGGAGGAAACACCATATATTTT. V usage is TRBV18 and J usage is TRBJ1-3; D gene ambiguous. In germline, CDR1 is KGHSH, CDR2 LQKENI. The CDR3 contains 16 residues. Trimming removed 6 bases at V and 4 bases at J, with 19 bases between.

This chain joins TRBV14 and TRBJ1-1; 11 bases are shared with TRBD1. This CDR3 is built from 12 residues. Germline trimming cut 5 bases from V and 11 bases from J; bases unmatched to any gene: 4. The V gene's germline CDR1 is SGHDN and CDR2 FVKESK. The CDR3 DNA follows: TGTGCCAGCAGCGGGACAGGGGGGAAGGCTTTCTTT. Its protein product is CASSGTGGKAFF.

The V and J genes are TRBV5-8 and TRBJ1-2; D perhaps matches TRBD1 (6 bases). Germline V gene sequence: CDR1 SGHTS, CDR2 YDEGEE. V gave up 9 bases and J gave up 6 bases, with 33 bases separating them. CDR3 size: 18 residues. CDR3 residues: CATSRSTGYQRRTNGYTF. The CDR3 DNA follows: TGTGCCACAAGTCGCTCTACAGGGTACCAACGTCGGACCAATGGCTACACCTTC.

The chain links TRBV5-1 to TRBJ1-6; TRBD1 is a possible D gene (5 bases). This CDR3 region has 17 residues. The germline gives CDR1 SGHRS, CDR2 YFSETQ. V dropped 3 bases and J dropped 2 bases, with 15 bases sitting between them. CDR3: CASSSLGGGAYNSPLHF. The CDR3 DNA is TGCGCCAGCAGCTCCCTCGGGGGGGGTGCCTATAATTCACCCCTCCACTTT.

The V call is TRBV7-9, the J call TRBJ2-3; either TRBD1 or TRBD2 may fit D (6 bases each). V was shortened by 5 bases and J by 13 bases, with 19 bases between the two germline ends. CDR3 length: 13 residues. CDR1 is SEHNR, CDR2 FQNEAQ, per germline (reference sequence). The CDR3: CASSIVEWGDKYF. Here the CDR3 DNA reads TGTGCCAGCAGCATTGTGGAGTGGGGGGACAAGTATTTT.

V gene TRBV7-9 combines with J gene TRBJ2-2, with a possible D match to TRBD1 (6 bases). This CDR3 is 16 amino acids long. Per the germline V gene, CDR1 is SEHNR and CDR2 is FQNEAQ (reference sequence). Deletions cut 3 bases from V and 2 bases from J, with 13 bases between. This CDR3 is CASSFAPGHNTGELFF. CDR3 in DNA: TGTGCCAGCAGCTTCGCCCCGGGACATAACACCGGGGAGCTGTTTTTT.

V gene TRBV27 combines with J gene TRBJ1-1, with D possibly being TRBD1 (5 bases). CDR1 and CDR2 (germline): MNHEY, SMNVEV (reference sequence). Trimming removed 4 bases from V and 3 bases from J, with 15 bases in between. The CDR3 sequence is 15 residues long. CDR3 region: CASSSKLQAYTEAFF. The CDR3 DNA is TGTGCCAGCAGTTCAAAGTTACAGGCTTACACTGAAGCTTTCTTT.

V is TRBV19 and J is TRBJ1-2, with unresolved D. This CDR3 region has 13 residues. Looked up from germline, CDR1 is LNHDA and CDR2 is SQIVND (reference sequence). V dropped 7 bases and J dropped 3 bases, with 12 bases sitting between them. The DNA for the CDR3 is TGTGCCAGTATCGGGGAGTGGGACTATGGCTACACCTTC. Translation gives CASIGEWDYGYTF.

This clone was seen a few times. This chain links TRBV12-5 with TRBJ2-7; TRBD1 is a possible D gene (5 bases). V lost 7 bases and J 3 bases, leaving 25 bases between the germline ends. Germline assignment: CDR1 LGHNT and CDR2 FRNRAP. The CDR3 is 17 residues long. DNA for the CDR3: TGTGCTAGTGCTCTTTGGTCGTTGGTCGACAGCTTCTACGAGCAGTACTTC. Amino acids: CASALWSLVDSFYEQYF.

V gene TRBV19 combines with J gene TRBJ2-5; weak D call: TRBD2 (7 bases). This CDR3 has 16 amino acids. Germline loops: CDR1 LNHDA, CDR2 SQIVND (reference sequence). V lost 5 bases, J lost 1 base, and 17 bases lay in between. The CDR3 nucleotides are TGTGCCAGTAGTCCCCAAGAGGGGGGGAGCCAAGAGACCCAGTACTTC. Translated, it gives CASSPQEGGSQETQYF.

This chain joins TRBV19 and TRBJ2-3; TRBD2 might be the D (6 bases). The germline CDR1 and CDR2 sequences are LNHDA and SQIVND (reference sequence). Trimming removed 7 bases at V and 1 base at J, with 15 bases between. The CDR3 is 15 amino acids. The CDR3 sequence is CASIPFGGGTDTQYF. CDR3 bases: TGTGCCAGTATCCCTTTCGGGGGTGGCACAGATACGCAGTATTTT.

The chain is built from TRBV5-8 and TRBJ1-1; D is unresolved. CDR1 and CDR2 from the germline V gene are SGHTS and YDEGEE. This CDR3 has 13 amino acids. V shed 3 bases and J shed 2 bases, with 8 bases lying between them. Here the CDR3 DNA reads TGTGCCAGCAGCTGGTATTCTAACACTGAAGCTTTCTTT. Translated, it gives CASSWYSNTEAFF.

This rearrangement joins TRBV11-3 to TRBJ2-5; no clear D gene. The CDR3 has 14 residues. V was clipped by 0 bases and J by 3 bases, with 8 bases between them. Germline V lookup: CDR1 SGHNT, CDR2 YENEEA. The CDR3 here is CASSLDSSEETQYF. As DNA, the CDR3 is TGTGCCAGCAGCTTAGATTCCAGTGAAGAGACCCAGTACTTC.

This clone has only a few counts. The CDR3 DNA is TGTGCCAGCAGCCATGGAATAGGACAATACACCGGGGAGCTGTTTTTT. Translating gives CASSHGIGQYTGELFF. The J gene is TRBJ2-2, the V gene TRBV5-6; D might be TRBD1 (5 bases). This CDR3 contains 16 residues. Trimming pared 4 bases from V and 3 bases from J, leaving 16 bases between. CDR1 is SGHDT and CDR2 is YYEEEE in the germline V gene.

The chain links TRBV19 to TRBJ1-2; 7 positions agree with TRBD1. J was trimmed by 2 bases and V by 9 bases; bases with no gene match: 15. This CDR3 contains 16 residues. CDR1 is LNHDA and CDR2 is SQIVND in the germline V gene (reference sequence). The CDR3 loop is CASLRVGTDRNYGYTF. The CDR3 DNA follows: TGTGCCAGCCTCAGAGTTGGGACAGACCGAAACTATGGCTACACCTTC. The full variable domain, rest sourced from reference TRBV19 and TRBJ1-2, is DGGITQSPKYLFRKEGQNVTLSCEQNLNHDAMYWYRQDPGQGLRLIYYSQIVNDFQKGDIAEGYSVSREKKESFPLTVTSAQKNPTAFYLCASLRVGTDRNYGYTFGSGTRLTVV.